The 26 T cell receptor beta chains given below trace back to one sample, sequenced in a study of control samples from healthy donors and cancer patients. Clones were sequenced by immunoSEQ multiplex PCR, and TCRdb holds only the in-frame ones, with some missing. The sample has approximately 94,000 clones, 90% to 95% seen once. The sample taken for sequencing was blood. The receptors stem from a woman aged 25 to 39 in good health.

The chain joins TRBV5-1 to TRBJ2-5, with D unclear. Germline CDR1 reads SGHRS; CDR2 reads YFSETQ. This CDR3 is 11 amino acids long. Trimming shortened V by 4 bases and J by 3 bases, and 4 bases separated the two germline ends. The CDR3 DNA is TGCGCCAGCAGCAAGGAAGAGACCCAGTACTTC. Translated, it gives CASSKEETQYF.

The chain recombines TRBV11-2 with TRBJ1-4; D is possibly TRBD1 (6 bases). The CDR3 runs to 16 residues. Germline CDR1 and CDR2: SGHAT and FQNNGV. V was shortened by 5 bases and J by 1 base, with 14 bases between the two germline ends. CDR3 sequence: CASSRTLRGTNEKLFF. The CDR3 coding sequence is TGTGCCAGCAGCCGGACTCTCAGGGGAACTAATGAAAAACTGTTTTTT.

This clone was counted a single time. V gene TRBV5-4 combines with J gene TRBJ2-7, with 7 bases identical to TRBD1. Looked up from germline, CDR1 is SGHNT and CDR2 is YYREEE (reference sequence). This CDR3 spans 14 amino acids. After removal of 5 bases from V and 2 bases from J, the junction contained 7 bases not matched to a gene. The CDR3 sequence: CASSSGTAPYEQYF. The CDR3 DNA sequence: TGTGCCAGCAGTTCCGGGACAGCACCCTACGAGCAGTACTTC.

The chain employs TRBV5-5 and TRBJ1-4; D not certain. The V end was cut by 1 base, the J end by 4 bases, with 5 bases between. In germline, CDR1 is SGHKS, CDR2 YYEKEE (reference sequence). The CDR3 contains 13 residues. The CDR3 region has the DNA TGTGCCAGCAGCTTGCCCCATAATGAAAAACTGTTTTTT. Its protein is CASSLPHNEKLFF.

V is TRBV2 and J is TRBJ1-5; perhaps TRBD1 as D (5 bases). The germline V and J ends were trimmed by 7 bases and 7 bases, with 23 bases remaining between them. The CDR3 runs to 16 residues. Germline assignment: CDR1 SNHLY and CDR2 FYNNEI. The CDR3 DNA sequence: TGTGCCAGCACGAGGGAGGCAGGGTCTCTCAAACAGCCCCAGCATTTT. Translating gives CASTREAGSLKQPQHF.

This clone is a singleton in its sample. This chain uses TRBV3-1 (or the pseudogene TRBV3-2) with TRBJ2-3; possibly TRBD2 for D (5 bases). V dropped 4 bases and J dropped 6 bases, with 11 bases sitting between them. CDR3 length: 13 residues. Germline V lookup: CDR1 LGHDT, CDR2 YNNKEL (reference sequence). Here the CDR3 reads CASSPLRADTQYF. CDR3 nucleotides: TGTGCCAGCAGCCCCCTGAGGGCGGATACGCAGTATTTT.

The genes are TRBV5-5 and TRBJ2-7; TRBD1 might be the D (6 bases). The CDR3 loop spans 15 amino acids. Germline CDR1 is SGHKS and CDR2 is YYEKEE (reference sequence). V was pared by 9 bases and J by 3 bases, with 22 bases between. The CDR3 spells CATEFMPGDNYEQYF. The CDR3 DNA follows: TGTGCCACCGAATTTATGCCAGGGGATAACTACGAGCAGTACTTC.

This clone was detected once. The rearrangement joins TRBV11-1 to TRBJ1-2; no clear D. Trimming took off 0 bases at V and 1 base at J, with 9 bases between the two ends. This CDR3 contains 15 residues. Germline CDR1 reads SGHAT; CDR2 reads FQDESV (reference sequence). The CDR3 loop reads CASSLAPGGNYGYTF. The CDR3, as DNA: TGTGCCAGCAGCTTAGCCCCAGGAGGTAACTATGGCTACACCTTC.

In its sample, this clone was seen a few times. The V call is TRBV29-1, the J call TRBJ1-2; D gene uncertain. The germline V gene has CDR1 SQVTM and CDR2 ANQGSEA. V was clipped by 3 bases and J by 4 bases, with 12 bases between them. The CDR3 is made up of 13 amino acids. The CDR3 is CSVEDGRGYGYTF. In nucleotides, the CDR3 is TGCAGCGTTGAGGACGGACGGGGCTATGGCTACACCTTC.

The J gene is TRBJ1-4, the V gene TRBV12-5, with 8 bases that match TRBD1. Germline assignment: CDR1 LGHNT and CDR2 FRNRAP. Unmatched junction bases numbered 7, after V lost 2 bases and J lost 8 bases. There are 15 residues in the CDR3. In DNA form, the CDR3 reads TGTGCTAGTGGTTTGAGCAGGGGGCCAGGAGAAAAACTGTTTTTT. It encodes CASGLSRGPGEKLFF.

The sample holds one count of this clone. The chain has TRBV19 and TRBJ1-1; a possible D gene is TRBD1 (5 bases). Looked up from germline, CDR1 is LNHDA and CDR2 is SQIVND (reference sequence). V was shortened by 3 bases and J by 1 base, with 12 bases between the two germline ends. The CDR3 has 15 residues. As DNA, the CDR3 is TGTGCCAGTAGTATCGGCGGGGCGGGGAACACTGAAGCTTTCTTT. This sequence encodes CASSIGGAGNTEAFF. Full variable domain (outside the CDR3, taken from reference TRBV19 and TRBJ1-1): DGGITQSPKYLFRKEGQNVTLSCEQNLNHDAMYWYRQDPGQGLRLIYYSQIVNDFQKGDIAEGYSVSREKKESFPLTVTSAQKNPTAFYLCASSIGGAGNTEAFFGQGTRLTVV.

CDR3 sequence: CASSQDSGFGGEKLFF. DNA of the CDR3: TGTGCCAGCAGCCAAGATTCAGGGTTTGGAGGGGAAAAACTGTTTTTT. The J gene is TRBJ1-4, the V gene TRBV3-1 (or the pseudogene TRBV3-2); D is possibly TRBD1 (5 bases). The CDR3 covers 16 residues. Germline V gene data show CDR1 as LGHDT and CDR2 as YNNKEL (reference sequence). V was cut by 0 bases and J by 8 bases, with 16 bases left in between.

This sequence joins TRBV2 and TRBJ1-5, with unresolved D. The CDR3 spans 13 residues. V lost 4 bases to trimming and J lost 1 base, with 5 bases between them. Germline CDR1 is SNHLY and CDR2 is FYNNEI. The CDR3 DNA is TGTGCCAGCAGTGTCGGAAGCAATCAGCCCCAGCATTTT. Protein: CASSVGSNQPQHF.

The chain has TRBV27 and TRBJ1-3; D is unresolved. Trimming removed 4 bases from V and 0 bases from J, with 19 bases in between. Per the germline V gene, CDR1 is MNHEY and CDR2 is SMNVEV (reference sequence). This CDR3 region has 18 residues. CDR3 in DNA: TGTGCCAGCAGTTCACACCTCTCGGGGATTAGCTCTGGAAACACCATATATTTT. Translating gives CASSSHLSGISSGNTIYF.

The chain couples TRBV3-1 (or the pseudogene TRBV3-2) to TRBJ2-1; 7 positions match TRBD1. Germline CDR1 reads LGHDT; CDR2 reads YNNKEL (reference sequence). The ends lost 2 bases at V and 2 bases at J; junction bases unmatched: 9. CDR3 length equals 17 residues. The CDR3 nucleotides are TGTGCCAGCAGCCAAACCCTCCAGACAGGGACCTACAATGAGCAGTTCTTC. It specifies CASSQTLQTGTYNEQFF.

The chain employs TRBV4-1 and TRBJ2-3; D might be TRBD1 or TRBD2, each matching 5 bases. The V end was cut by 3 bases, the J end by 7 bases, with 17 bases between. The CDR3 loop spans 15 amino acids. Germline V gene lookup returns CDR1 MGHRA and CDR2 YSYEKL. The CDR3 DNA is TGCGCCAGCAGCCACGGGGCGTTACACAGGAATACGCAGTATTTT. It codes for CASSHGALHRNTQYF.

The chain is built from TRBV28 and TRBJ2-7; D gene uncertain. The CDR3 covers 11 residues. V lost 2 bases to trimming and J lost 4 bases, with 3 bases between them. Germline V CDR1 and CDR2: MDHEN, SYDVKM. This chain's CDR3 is CASSLRYEQYF. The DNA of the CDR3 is TGTGCCAGCAGTTTAAGGTACGAGCAGTACTTC. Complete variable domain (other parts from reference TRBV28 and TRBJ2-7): DVKVTQSSRYLVKRTGEKVFLECVQDMDHENMFWYRQDPGLGLRLIYFSYDVKMKEKGDIPEGYSVSREKKERFSLILESASTNQTSMYLCASSLRYEQYFGPGTRLTVT.

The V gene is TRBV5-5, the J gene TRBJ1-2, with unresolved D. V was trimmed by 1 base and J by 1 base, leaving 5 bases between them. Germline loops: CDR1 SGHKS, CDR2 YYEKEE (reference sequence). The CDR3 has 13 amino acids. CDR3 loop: CASSLSHNYGYTF. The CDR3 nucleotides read TGTGCCAGCAGCTTGTCCCATAACTATGGCTACACCTTC.

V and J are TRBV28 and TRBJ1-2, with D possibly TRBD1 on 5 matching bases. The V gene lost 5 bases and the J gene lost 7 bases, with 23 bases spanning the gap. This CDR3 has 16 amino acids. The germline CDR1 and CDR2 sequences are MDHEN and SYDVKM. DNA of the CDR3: TGTGCCAGCAGTCCCACTCGTAAAGGGACCGGTGGTGGCTACACCTTC. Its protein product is CASSPTRKGTGGGYTF.

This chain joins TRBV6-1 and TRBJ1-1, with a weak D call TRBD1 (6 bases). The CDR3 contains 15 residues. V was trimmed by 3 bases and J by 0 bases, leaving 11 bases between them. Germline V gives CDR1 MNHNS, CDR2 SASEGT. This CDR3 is CASSEYRVMNTEAFF. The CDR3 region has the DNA TGTGCCAGCAGTGAGTACAGGGTCATGAACACTGAAGCTTTCTTT.

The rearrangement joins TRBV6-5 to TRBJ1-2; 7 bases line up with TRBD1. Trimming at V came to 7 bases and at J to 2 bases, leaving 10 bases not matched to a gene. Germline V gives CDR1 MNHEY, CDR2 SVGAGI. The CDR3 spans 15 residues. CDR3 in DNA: TGTGCCAGCACCCCGGCCGGACAGGAGAACTATGGCTACACCTTC. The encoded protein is CASTPAGQENYGYTF.

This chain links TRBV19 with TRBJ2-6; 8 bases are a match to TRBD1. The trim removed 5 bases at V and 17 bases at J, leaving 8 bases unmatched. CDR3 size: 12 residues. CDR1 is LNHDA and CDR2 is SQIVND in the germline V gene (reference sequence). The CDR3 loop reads CASSVGQADLTF. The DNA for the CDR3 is TGTGCCAGTAGTGTGGGACAGGCTGATTTGACTTTC.

The CDR3 spells CATEGEGAYGYTF. The CDR3, as DNA: TGTGCCACCGAAGGCGAGGGGGCGTATGGCTACACCTTC. The J gene is TRBJ1-2, the V gene TRBV2; 7 bases map to TRBD1. V shed 10 bases and J 5 bases; nucleotides not matched to a gene: 10. The CDR3 spans 13 residues. From germline, CDR1 is SNHLY and CDR2 FYNNEI.

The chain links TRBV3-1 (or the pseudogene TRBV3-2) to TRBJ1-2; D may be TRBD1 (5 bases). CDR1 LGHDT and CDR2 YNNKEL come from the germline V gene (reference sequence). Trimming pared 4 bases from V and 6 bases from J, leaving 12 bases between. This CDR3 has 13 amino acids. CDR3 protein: CASSPGTSHGYTF. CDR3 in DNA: TGTGCCAGCAGCCCCGGGACGTCGCATGGCTACACCTTC.

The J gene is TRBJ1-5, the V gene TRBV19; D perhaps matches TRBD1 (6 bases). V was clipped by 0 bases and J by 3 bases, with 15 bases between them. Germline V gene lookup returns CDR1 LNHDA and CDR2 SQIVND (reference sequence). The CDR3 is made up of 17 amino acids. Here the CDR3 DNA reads TGTGCCAGTAGTATAGATCAGGGGAAATTAGACAATCAGCCCCAGCATTTT. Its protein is CASSIDQGKLDNQPQHF.

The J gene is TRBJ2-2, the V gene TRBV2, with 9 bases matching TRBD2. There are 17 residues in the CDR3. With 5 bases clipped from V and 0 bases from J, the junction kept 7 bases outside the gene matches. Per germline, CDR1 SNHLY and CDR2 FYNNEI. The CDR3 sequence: CASSHSIAGANTGELFF. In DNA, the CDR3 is TGTGCCAGCAGTCACTCCATAGCGGGAGCGAACACCGGGGAGCTGTTTTTT.